The entry below describes one TCR beta chain. What it binds is not known. Germline V gene data show CDR1 as MNHEY and CDR2 as SMNVEV (reference sequence). The CDR3 has 14 residues. Trimming took 2 bases from V and 5 from J, leaving 12 bases between them. This sample is drawn from a study of blood T cells in healthy people across ages. Broader study findings: It was the long-lived donors that had more naive CD4+ cells and higher diversity than aged donors.

Peripheral blood, about 9.8 milliliters per donor, was collected. The amount of total RNA extracted per sample was at least 5 micrograms. A J-beta primer mix and a sample-barcoded 5' primer were used in a second PCR of about 7 to 12 cycles. MiXCR, applied by TCRdb to the 5' RACE reads, yields one record per CDR3 protein. In the table there are 600,000 or so distinct CDR3 sequences, 25% to 35% of which are singletons. The TCR originated in a woman of 80 years or more in good health. The chain joins TRBV27 to TRBJ1-2, with D possibly TRBD1 on 5 matching bases. The sequenced material came from blood. The CDR3 here is CASSLQGIGYGYTF. In DNA, the CDR3 is TGTGCCAGCAGTTTACAGGGAATAGGGTATGGCTACACCTTC.